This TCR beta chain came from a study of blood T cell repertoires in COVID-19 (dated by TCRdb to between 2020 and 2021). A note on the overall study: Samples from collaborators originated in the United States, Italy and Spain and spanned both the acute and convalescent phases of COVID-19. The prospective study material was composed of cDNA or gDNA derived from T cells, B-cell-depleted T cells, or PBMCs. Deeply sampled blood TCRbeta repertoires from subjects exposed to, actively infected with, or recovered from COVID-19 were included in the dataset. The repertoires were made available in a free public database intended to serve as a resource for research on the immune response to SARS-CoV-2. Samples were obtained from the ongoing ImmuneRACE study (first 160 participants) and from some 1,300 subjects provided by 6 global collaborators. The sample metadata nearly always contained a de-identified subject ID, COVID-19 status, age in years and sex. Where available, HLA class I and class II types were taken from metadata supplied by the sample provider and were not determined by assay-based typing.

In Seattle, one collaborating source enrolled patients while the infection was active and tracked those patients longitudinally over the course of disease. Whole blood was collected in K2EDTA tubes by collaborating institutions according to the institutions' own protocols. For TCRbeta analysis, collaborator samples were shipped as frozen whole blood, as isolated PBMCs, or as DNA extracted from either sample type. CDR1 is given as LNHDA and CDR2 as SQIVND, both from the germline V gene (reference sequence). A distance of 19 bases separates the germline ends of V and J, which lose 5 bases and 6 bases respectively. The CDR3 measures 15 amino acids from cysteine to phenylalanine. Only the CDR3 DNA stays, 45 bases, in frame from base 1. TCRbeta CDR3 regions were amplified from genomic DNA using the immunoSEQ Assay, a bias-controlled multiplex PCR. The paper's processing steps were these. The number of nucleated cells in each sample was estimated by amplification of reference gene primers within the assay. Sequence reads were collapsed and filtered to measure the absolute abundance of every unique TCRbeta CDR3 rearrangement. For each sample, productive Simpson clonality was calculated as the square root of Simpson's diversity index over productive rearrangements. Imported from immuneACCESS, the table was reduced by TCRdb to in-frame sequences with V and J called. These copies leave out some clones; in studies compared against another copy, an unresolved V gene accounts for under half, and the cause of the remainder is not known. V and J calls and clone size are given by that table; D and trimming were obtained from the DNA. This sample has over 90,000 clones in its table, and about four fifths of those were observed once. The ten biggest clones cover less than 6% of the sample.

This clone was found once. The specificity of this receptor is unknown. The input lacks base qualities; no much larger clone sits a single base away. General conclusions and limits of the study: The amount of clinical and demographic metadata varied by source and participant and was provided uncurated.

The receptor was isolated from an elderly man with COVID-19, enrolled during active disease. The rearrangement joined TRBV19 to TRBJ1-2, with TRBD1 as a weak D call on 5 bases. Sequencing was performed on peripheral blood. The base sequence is TGTGCCAGTAGTCTGTCGGGTGGCGGGGGTAATGGCTACACCTTC. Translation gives CASSLSGGGGNGYTF.